This TCR beta chain stems from a study of T cell changes during pregnancy in multiple sclerosis. CDR1 SNHLY and CDR2 FYNNEI come from the germline V gene. This CDR3 comprises 17 residues. The J segment lost 4 bases and the V segment lost 3 bases, leaving 8 bases of the junction unmatched. Assay used: immunoSEQ multiplex PCR; TCRdb lists only in-frame clones, some missing. The sample yields 65,000 to 95,000 clones, roughly 90% seen once. Material: peripheral blood, obtained before pregnancy. This rearrangement joins TRBV2 to TRBJ2-2; TRBD2 aligns across 10 bases. This TCR was sampled from a female donor with multiple sclerosis, enrolled in a pregnancy study. The CDR3 protein is CASSDSSSGGATGELFF. The CDR3, as DNA: TGTGCCAGCAGTGACTCGTCTAGCGGGGGAGCCACCGGGGAGCTGTTTTTT. The full variable domain, completed using reference TRBV2 and TRBJ2-2, is EPEVTQTPSHQVTQMGQEVILRCVPISNHLYFYWYRQILGQKVEFLVSFYNNEISEKSEIFDDQFSVERPDGSNFTLKIRSTKLEDSAMYFCASSDSSSGGATGELFFGEGSRLTVL.